The T cell receptor (beta chain) described here comes from a study of shared clonotypes between healthy human individuals. General study findings and limits: The sharing of 5% to 5.5% of naive CD4 clonotypes was seen across a few donors. Compared with memory subsets, naive subsets generally had larger estimated richness.

Germline V CDR1 and CDR2: SGHRS, YFSETQ. This CDR3 has 16 residues. Trimming cost V 0 bases and J 2 bases, with 14 bases left between them. The authors loaded about 200 ng DNA, approximately 30,000 T cell genomes, into sorted-subset replicate PCRs. TCRdb's copy holds only in-frame clones and misses some; the assay was immunoSEQ multiplex PCR. The data show some 1 million clones, about 74% seen once. On this clone itself: Its antigen is undetermined.

Within Nashville, Tennessee resided all donors, each a Caucasian adult. The material sequenced was memory CD4+ T cells sorted from blood. The subset is: CD45RA-negative fraction. The gene calls are TRBV5-1 and TRBJ1-1; possible D gene TRBD1, 5 bases. The sequence derives from a man aged 18-30 years in good health. CDR3 protein: CASSLAVGRGNTEAFF. In DNA, the CDR3 is TGCGCCAGCAGCTTGGCGGTAGGGAGGGGAAACACTGAAGCTTTCTTT.